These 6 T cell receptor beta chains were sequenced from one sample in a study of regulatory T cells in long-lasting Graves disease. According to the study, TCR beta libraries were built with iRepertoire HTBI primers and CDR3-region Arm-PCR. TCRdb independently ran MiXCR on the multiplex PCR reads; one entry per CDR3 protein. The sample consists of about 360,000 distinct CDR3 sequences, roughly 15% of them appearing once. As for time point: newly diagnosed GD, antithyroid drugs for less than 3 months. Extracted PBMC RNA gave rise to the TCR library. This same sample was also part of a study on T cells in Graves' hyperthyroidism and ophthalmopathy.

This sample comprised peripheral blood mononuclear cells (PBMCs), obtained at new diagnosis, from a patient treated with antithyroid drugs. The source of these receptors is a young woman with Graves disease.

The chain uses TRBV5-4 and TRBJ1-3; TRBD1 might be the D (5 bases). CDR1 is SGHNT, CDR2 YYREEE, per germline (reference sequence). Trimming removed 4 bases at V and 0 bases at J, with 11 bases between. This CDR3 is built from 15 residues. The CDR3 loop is CASSTTANSGNTIYF. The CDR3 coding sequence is TGTGCCAGCAGCACGACAGCTAACTCTGGAAACACCATATATTTT.

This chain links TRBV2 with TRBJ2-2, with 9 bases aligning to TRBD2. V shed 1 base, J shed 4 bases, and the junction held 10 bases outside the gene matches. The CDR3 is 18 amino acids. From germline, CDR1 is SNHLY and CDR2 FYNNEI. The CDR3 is CASSEVVIGSGSTGELFF. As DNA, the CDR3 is TGTGCCAGCAGTGAAGTGGTAATAGGTAGCGGGAGCACCGGGGAGCTGTTTTTT.

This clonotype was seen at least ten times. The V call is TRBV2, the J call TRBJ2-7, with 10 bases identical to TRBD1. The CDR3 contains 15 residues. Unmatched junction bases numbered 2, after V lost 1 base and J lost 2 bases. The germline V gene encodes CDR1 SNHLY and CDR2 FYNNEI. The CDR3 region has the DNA TGTGCCAGCAGTGAAGGTGGACAGGGGGCCTACGAGCAGTACTTC. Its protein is CASSEGGQGAYEQYF.

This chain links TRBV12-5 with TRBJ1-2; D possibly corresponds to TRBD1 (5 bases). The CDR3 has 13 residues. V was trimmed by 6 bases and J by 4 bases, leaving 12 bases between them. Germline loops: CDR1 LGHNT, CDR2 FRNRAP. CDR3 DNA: TGTGCTAGTGGGGGGGAGGGGACCTATGGCTACACCTTC. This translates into CASGGEGTYGYTF.

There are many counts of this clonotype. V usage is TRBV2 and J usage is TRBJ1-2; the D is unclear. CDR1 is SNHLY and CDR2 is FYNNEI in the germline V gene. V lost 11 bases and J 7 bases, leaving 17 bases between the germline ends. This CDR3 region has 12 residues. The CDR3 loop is CARSQRVPGYTF. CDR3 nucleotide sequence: TGTGCCCGATCCCAGAGGGTTCCTGGCTACACCTTC.

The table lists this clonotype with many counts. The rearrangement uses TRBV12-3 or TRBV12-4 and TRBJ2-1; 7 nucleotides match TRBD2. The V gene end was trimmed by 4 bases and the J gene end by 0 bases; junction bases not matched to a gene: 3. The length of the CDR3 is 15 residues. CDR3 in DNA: TGTGCCAGCAGTTCCCAGCGGGACTCCTACAATGAGCAGTTCTTC. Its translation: CASSSQRDSYNEQFF.